The rows below give T cell receptor beta chains drawn from one sample of a study of molecular identifiers for immune sequencing clone quantification. TCRdb reprocessed the PCR reads with MiXCR, giving one entry per CDR3 protein. The sample consists of under 600,000 distinct CDR3 sequences, 20% to 25% of them appearing once. Input material: naive CD8+ T cells from blood, with Jurkat cell RNA spiked in. The origin of the receptors is a human donor in good health. Some libraries in this study had Jurkat cell RNA spiked in. CDR3s include the opening cysteine and the closing phenylalanine or tryptophan. The order of the fields is D gene, V gene, clone size, J gene, CDR3 protein, CDR3 DNA. The D gene is left open where the match is weak. Clone size is given for some rows only: seen once, a few or many times, or a class if the clone is expanded.

TRBD2,TRBV20-1,many,TRBJ2-7,CSARDSHVAGVSHEQYF,TGCAGTGCTAGAGACTCCCATGTAGCGGGAGTTTCCCACGAGCAGTACTTC
-,TRBV5-5,many,TRBJ1-5,CASSLGPTGDRNQPQHF,TGTGCCAGCAGCTTGGGTCCCACGGGGGATCGCAATCAGCCCCAGCATTTT
-,TRBV27,-,TRBJ2-2,CASSLIFAPPGELFF,TGTGCCAGCAGTTTGATCTTTGCTCCTCCCGGGGAGCTGTTTTTT
TRBD2,TRBV20-1,many,TRBJ2-7,CSAFSGSAYEQYF,TGCAGTGCTTTTAGCGGGAGTGCCTACGAGCAGTACTTC
-,TRBV27,few,TRBJ2-7,CASSPSRVSLAYEQYF,TGTGCCAGCAGTCCGAGCAGAGTTTCGTTAGCCTACGAGCAGTACTTC
-,TRBV29-1,-,TRBJ1-1,CSAHLGGTEAFF,TGCAGCGCCCATTTGGGGGGGACTGAAGCTTTCTTT
-,TRBV19,few,TRBJ2-7,CASSALGSYEQYF,TGTGCCAGTAGTGCCCTCGGGAGCTACGAGCAGTACTTC
-,TRBV5-1,few,TRBJ2-5,CASSLLSLQETQYF,TGCGCCAGCAGCTTACTGTCGCTCCAAGAGACCCAGTACTTC
-,TRBV5-1,many,TRBJ1-4,CASSSTRTDFNEKLFF,TGCGCCAGCAGCTCTACCAGGACAGATTTTAATGAAAAACTGTTTTTT
TRBD1,TRBV27,many,TRBJ2-1,CASSPEDRAWGSYNEQFF,TGTGCCAGCAGTCCCGAGGACAGGGCATGGGGGTCCTACAATGAGCAGTTCTTC
TRBD1,TRBV7-9,few,TRBJ2-7,CASSRVGQGGNEQYF,TGTGCCAGCAGCCGAGTCGGACAGGGGGGGAACGAGCAGTACTTC
-,TRBV10-3,-,TRBJ2-7,CAINRKEGTYEQYF,TGTGCCATCAACCGCAAGGAGGGGACGTACGAGCAGTACTTC
-,TRBV20-1,-,TRBJ2-1,CSAPGTLSSYNEQFF,TGCAGTGCCCCCGGGACTTTGAGCTCCTACAATGAGCAGTTCTTC
-,TRBV3-1,-,TRBJ2-3,CASSQDGALTDTQYF,TGTGCCAGCAGCCAAGATGGTGCGCTCACAGATACGCAGTATTTT
-,TRBV7-9,many,TRBJ2-3,CASSLGGGIADTQYF,TGTGCCAGCAGCCTCGGCGGCGGGATCGCAGATACGCAGTATTTT
TRBD2,TRBV4-3,many,TRBJ2-3,CASSQGRAGAPTDTQYF,TGCGCCAGCAGCCAAGGGAGAGCGGGGGCCCCCACAGATACGCAGTATTTT
-,TRBV7-9,few,TRBJ2-7,CASSHEPPEQYF,TGTGCCAGCAGCCACGAGCCCCCCGAGCAGTACTTC
-,TRBV28,many,TRBJ2-3,CASSPSTYTQYF,TGTGCCAGCAGTCCATCGACGTATACGCAGTATTTT
-,TRBV20-1,-,TRBJ1-1,CSAREEVWTEAFF,TGCAGTGCTAGAGAGGAGGTGTGGACTGAAGCTTTCTTT
-,TRBV13,-,TRBJ2-3,CASRNGTFRDTRYF,TGTGCCAGCAGAAACGGGACTTTTAGAGATACGCGGTATTTT